These 10 T cell receptor beta chains came from one sample sequenced in a study of metastatic and nonmetastatic thyroid tumors. No treatment had been given to any patient before thyroid surgery. TCRdb re-processed the PCR reads through MiXCR. The data contain tens of thousands of clones, approximately 18% of them singletons. What was sequenced was blood. All receptors derive from a male donor with papillary thyroid cancer or a benign thyroid nodule (not recorded which). Some clones in this sample may be carry-over from other donors' samples.

This clone appeared many times. The chain couples TRBV10-3 to TRBJ1-3, with D unresolved. Germline CDR1 is ENHRY and CDR2 is SYGVKD. CDR3 length equals 14 residues. V shed 2 bases and J shed 0 bases, with 5 bases lying between them. The CDR3 DNA is TGTGCCATCAGTGAGGGTTACTCTGGAAACACCATATATTTT. Translating gives CAISEGYSGNTIYF.

The chain carries TRBV2 and TRBJ1-3; no reliable D call. V shed 10 bases and J shed 2 bases, with 21 bases lying between them. CDR3 size: 16 residues. Germline V gives CDR1 SNHLY, CDR2 FYNNEI. The CDR3 reads CAISPLGVAPGNTIYF. CDR3 nucleotides: TGTGCCATCAGCCCCCTCGGGGTGGCTCCTGGAAACACCATATATTTT. Full variable domain (remainder filled in from reference TRBV2 and TRBJ1-3): EPEVTQTPSHQVTQMGQEVILRCVPISNHLYFYWYRQILGQKVEFLVSFYNNEISEKSEIFDDQFSVERPDGSNFTLKIRSTKLEDSAMYFCAISPLGVAPGNTIYFGEGSWLTVV.

This clone occurred many times. The chain is built from TRBV2 and TRBJ1-4; 7 nucleotides align to TRBD1. The CDR3 totals 13 residues. The germline V gene encodes CDR1 SNHLY and CDR2 FYNNEI. Trimming removed 4 bases from V and 7 bases from J; junction bases left unmatched: 3. DNA of the CDR3: TGTGCCAGCAGTGGACAGGGCTCTGAAAAACTGTTTTTT. Translation gives CASSGQGSEKLFF.

As concerns this clone: A clone one base away is much larger, so this may be a read error. The chain links TRBV25-1 to TRBJ2-2; 10 nucleotides match TRBD1. This CDR3 is built from 14 residues. Germline CDR1 and CDR2: MGHDK and SYGVNS. In DNA form, the CDR3 reads TGTGCCAGCAGAGGACAGGGGGAAACCGGGGATCTGTTTTTT. This encodes CASRGQGETGDLFF.

This clone was detected only once. The chain has TRBV13 and TRBJ2-7; D unclear. There are 16 residues in the CDR3. Per germline, CDR1 PRHDT and CDR2 FYEKMQ (reference sequence). Deletions cut 5 bases from V and 1 base from J, with 18 bases between. CDR3 coding DNA: TGTGCCAGCAGCCAAACCACCTTGGCCGGGTCCTACGAGCAGTACTTC. It encodes CASSQTTLAGSYEQYF.

In regard to this clone: A much larger clone lies a single base off, so this may be a read error. CDR3 loop: CSANVQNTVAFF. The CDR3, as DNA: TGCAGCGCAAACGTACAGAACACTGTAGCTTTCTTT. The J gene is TRBJ1-1, the V gene TRBV29-1; D ambiguous. This CDR3 is 12 amino acids long. Per germline, CDR1 SQVTM and CDR2 ANQGSEA.

The sample holds a few counts of this clone. This chain joins TRBV6-1 and TRBJ1-2; no firm D call. The germline V gene encodes CDR1 MNHNS and CDR2 SASEGT. This CDR3 spans 13 amino acids. Trimming cost V 10 bases and J 2 bases, with 14 bases left between them. The CDR3 DNA reads as TGTGCCACTTTAAAGGATGACAACTATGGCTACACCTTC. Protein product: CATLKDDNYGYTF.

This clone was recorded many times. The V and J genes are TRBV6-2 or TRBV6-3 and TRBJ2-2; D perhaps matches TRBD1 (6 bases). The CDR3 has 16 residues. V was clipped by 8 bases and J by 5 bases, with 21 bases between them. Germline lookup yields CDR1 MNHEY and CDR2 SVGEGT. CDR3 sequence (DNA): TGTGCCAGCCAAGCCCCAGGGGACGGGCGGACCGGGGAGCTGTTTTTT. This encodes CASQAPGDGRTGELFF.

This clone was detected many times. The V gene is TRBV5-1, the J gene TRBJ2-5, with 12 nucleotides matching TRBD2. Per the germline V gene, CDR1 is SGHRS and CDR2 is YFSETQ. The CDR3 contains 16 residues. J was trimmed by 3 bases and V by 3 bases; bases with no gene match: 6. This chain's CDR3 is CASSYRLAGAEETQYF. Here the CDR3 DNA reads TGCGCCAGCAGCTACCGACTAGCGGGGGCGGAAGAGACCCAGTACTTC.

In its sample, this clone was seen many times. The V and J genes are TRBV7-2 and TRBJ2-7; no reliable D call. V was pared by 5 bases and J by 3 bases, with 14 bases between. The CDR3 is 14 amino acids. Germline CDR1 is SGHTA and CDR2 is FQGNSA. The CDR3 sequence is CASSPDRFRYEQYF. The CDR3 DNA reads as TGTGCCAGCAGCCCAGACCGCTTCCGCTACGAGCAGTACTTC.